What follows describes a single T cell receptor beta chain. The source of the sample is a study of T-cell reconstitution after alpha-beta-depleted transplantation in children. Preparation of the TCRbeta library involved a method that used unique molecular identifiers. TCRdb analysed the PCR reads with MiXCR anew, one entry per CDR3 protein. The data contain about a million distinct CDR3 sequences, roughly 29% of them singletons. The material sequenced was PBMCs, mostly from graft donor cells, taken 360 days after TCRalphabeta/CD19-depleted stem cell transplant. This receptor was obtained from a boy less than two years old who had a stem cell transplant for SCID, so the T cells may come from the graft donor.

This CDR3 is CASILRPGTEAFF. Written as DNA, the CDR3 is TGTGCCAGCATCCTTCGGCCGGGCACTGAAGCTTTCTTT. V and J are TRBV12-3 or TRBV12-4 and TRBJ1-1; D ambiguous. V was shortened by 7 bases and J by 4 bases, with 13 bases between the two germline ends. The length of the CDR3 is 13 residues.